This T cell receptor (beta chain) was documented in a study of blood T cell repertoires in COVID-19. Across the study: Spain, Italy and the United States supplied samples that represented acute and convalescent COVID-19.

In the authors' methods: Researchers report that nucleated cell counts were estimated from reference gene primer amplification. The repertoire was sequenced with immunoSEQ multiplex PCR; TCRdb's copy has only in-frame clones and lacks some. V, J and clone size are those of that table, while D and trimming were read from the DNA. This table holds 88,000 or so clones, approximately 90% found once. All enrollees were about 18 to 90 years old and from 24 US areas. Cohorts were assigned according to the clinical history that participants reported. CDR3 length equals 15 residues. CDR1 and CDR2 from the germline V gene are SGHNT and YENEEA. V lost 0 bases and J 1 base, leaving 7 bases between the germline ends.

The receptor's source is a woman aged 45 to 65 with acute COVID-19. The sequencing sample was made of PBMCs or T cells enriched from blood (not recorded which). The rearrangement uses TRBV11-3 and TRBJ1-3; D is ambiguous. CDR3: CASSLEEVSGNTIYF. DNA for the CDR3: TGTGCCAGCAGCTTAGAGGAGGTATCTGGAAACACCATATATTTT.